This T cell receptor (beta chain) was recovered during a study of shared clonotypes between healthy human individuals. General study results and limits: Naive subsets typically showed greater estimated richness than memory subsets. Generation probability values for non-shared clonotypes were lower than those for clonotypes shared by all four donors.

This CDR3 region has 16 residues. Trimming removed 6 bases at V and 2 bases at J, with 17 bases between. Germline CDR1 and CDR2: WSHSY and SAAADI. Naive CD8 cells lacked CD45RO and underwent positive selection for CCR7, leaving out terminally differentiated effector memory CD45RA+ cells. With regard to this clone: Its antigen is not identified.

Profiling relied on immunoSEQ multiplex PCR, and the TCRdb table lists in-frame clones only, not all of them. Of more than 2 million clones in the sample, around 95% were seen once. The chain joins TRBV10-2 to TRBJ2-1; TRBD2 might be the D (6 bases). Material: naive CD8+ T cells from PBMCs. The sequence came from a young man in good health. Some clones in this sample may be carry-over from other donors' samples. As DNA, the CDR3 is TGCGCCAGCAGAATGGTTGAGGCGGGGCCCTACAATGAGCAGTTCTTC. It yields the protein CASRMVEAGPYNEQFF.